This TCR beta chain was sequenced during a study of technical replicates of blood from several donors. Trimming stripped 3 bases from V and 8 bases from J, with 32 bases between. This CDR3 region has 20 residues. Germline loops: CDR1 LNHNV, CDR2 YYDKDF (reference sequence). Sequencing was performed with immunoSEQ multiplex PCR; in TCRdb, only in-frame clones are kept and a portion is missing. This sample has about 80,000 clones, with 91% found just once. This TCR was recovered from a human donor in good health. Sequenced sample: T cells isolated from PBMCs. V is TRBV15 and J is TRBJ1-3; D ambiguous. CDR3 sequence: CATSSDFLRRIGLGGDTIYF. In DNA, the CDR3 is TGTGCCACCAGCAGCGACTTCCTACGACGGATCGGGCTGGGAGGAGACACCATATATTTT.